A selection of T cell receptor beta chains follows, all from one sample in a study of cytomegalovirus exposure and HLA in healthy donors. Here immunoSEQ multiplex PCR was the method, and the copy in TCRdb shows in-frame clones only, minus some. The table has some 170,000 clones, 75% to 80% seen once. Sequenced: PBMCs. The receptor set was obtained from a man in his forties in good health and CMV-seropositive. CDR3s include the opening cysteine and the closing phenylalanine or tryptophan. The D gene is left open where the match is weak. The size field is filled for only some rows; it gives once, few, many or a size class.

abundance	d_gene	v_gene	j_gene	len	CDR3aa	CDR3nt
-	-	TRBV5-1	TRBJ2-4	13	CASSEPGKNIQYF	TGCGCCAGCTCGGAGCCGGGGAAAAACATTCAGTACTTC
-	TRBD2	TRBV4-2	TRBJ2-3	16	CASSQVPSGKVNTQYF	TGTGCCAGCAGCCAAGTCCCTAGCGGGAAGGTAAATACGCAGTATTTT
-	-	TRBV7-6	TRBJ2-6	15	CASSLERSGANGLTF	TGTGCCAGCAGCCTGGAGAGGTCTGGGGCCAACGGCCTGACTTTC
-	-	TRBV6-1	TRBJ1-1	14	CASSEAPGVTEAFF	TGTGCCAGCAGTGAAGCCCCAGGGGTCACTGAAGCTTTCTTT
-	TRBD1	TRBV5-1	TRBJ2-7	16	CASTWGWDRGPYEQYF	TGCGCCAGCACCTGGGGTTGGGACAGGGGACCCTACGAGCAGTACTTC
-	-	TRBV28	TRBJ2-4	16	CASSPRMAGAKNIQYF	TGTGCCAGCAGTCCGCGGATGGCTGGAGCCAAAAACATTCAGTACTTC
-	TRBD1	TRBV18	TRBJ1-5	15	CASSLRTGKSQPQHF	TGTGCCAGCTCACTCCGGACAGGGAAGAGTCAGCCCCAGCATTTT
-	-	TRBV25-1	TRBJ1-6	14	CASSDGRGNSPLHF	TGTGCCAGCAGTGATGGCAGAGGCAATTCACCCCTCCACTTT
-	TRBD2	TRBV9	TRBJ2-2	17	CASSGIAGVGNTGELFF	TGTGCCAGCAGCGGGATAGCGGGAGTTGGGAACACCGGGGAGCTGTTTTTT
-	TRBD1	TRBV5-3	TRBJ1-2	14	CARSALRQGTRYTF	TGTGCCAGAAGCGCCCTTAGACAGGGGACCCGCTACACCTTC
-	TRBD1	TRBV28	TRBJ1-5	16	CASSLAGTGLNQPQHF	TGTGCCAGCAGTTTGGCCGGGACAGGACTCAATCAGCCCCAGCATTTT
-	TRBD2	TRBV28	TRBJ2-1	16	CASSSGGVAGMNEQFF	TGTGCCAGCAGTTCCGGGGGGGTAGCGGGTATGAATGAGCAGTTCTTC
-	-	TRBV4-1	TRBJ2-5	16	CASSQERPDRGETQYF	TGCGCCAGCAGCCAAGAAAGACCCGATCGCGGAGAGACCCAGTACTTC
once	-	TRBV19	TRBJ1-4	14	CASSPGYPNEKLFF	TGTGCCAGTAGTCCGGGATATCCTAATGAAAAACTGTTTTTT
-	-	TRBV6-6	TRBJ2-4	14	CASSSPGLENIQYF	TGTGCCAGCAGTTCCCCAGGACTGGAAAACATTCAGTACTTC
-	-	TRBV6-5	TRBJ2-3	15	CASSYGGRGTDTQYF	TGTGCCAGCAGTTACGGAGGGAGAGGCACAGATACGCAGTATTTT
-	-	TRBV13	TRBJ1-2	13	CASSSGRDYGYTF	TGTGCCAGCAGCTCAGGCAGGGACTATGGCTACACCTTC
-	TRBD1	TRBV12-5	TRBJ2-6	17	CASPDRVENSGANVLTF	TGTGCTAGCCCGGACAGGGTGGAAAACTCTGGGGCCAACGTCCTGACTTTC
-	-	TRBV7-9	TRBJ2-5	13	CASSLVRVETQYF	TGTGCCAGCAGCTTAGTCAGGGTTGAGACCCAGTACTTC
-	-	TRBV11-3	TRBJ1-1	13	CASSLGANTEAFF	TGTGCCAGCAGCTTAGGGGCCAACACTGAAGCTTTCTTT
-	-	TRBV11-3	TRBJ2-3	14	CASSLRGPTDTQYF	TGTGCCAGCAGCCTCCGCGGGCCGACAGATACGCAGTATTTT
-	TRBD2	TRBV5-1	TRBJ2-2	15	CASSSSGLNTGELFF	TGCGCCAGCAGCTCTAGCGGGCTGAACACCGGGGAGCTGTTTTTT
-	TRBD2	TRBV5-4	TRBJ2-1	16	CASSAGLAGGYNEQFF	TGTGCCAGCAGCGCCGGACTAGCGGGAGGCTACAATGAGCAGTTCTTC
-	-	TRBV28	TRBJ2-5	13	CASSLGQEETQYF	TGTGCCAGCAGTTTGGGACAAGAAGAGACCCAGTACTTC
-	-	TRBV7-9	TRBJ1-1	15	CASSPWGGTNTEAFF	TGTGCCAGCAGCCCATGGGGGGGGACGAACACTGAAGCTTTCTTT
-	-	TRBV11-2	TRBJ2-7	14	CASSFGTSAYEQYF	TGTGCCAGCAGCTTTGGGACATCGGCGTACGAGCAGTACTTC
once	-	TRBV5-1	TRBJ2-1	15	CASSGAGQSVGEQFF	TGCGCCAGCAGCGGGGCCGGACAGAGTGTCGGTGAGCAGTTCTTC
-	-	TRBV27	TRBJ1-3	16	CASSPTGSPSGNTIYF	TGTGCCAGCAGCCCCACAGGGAGCCCCTCTGGAAACACCATATATTTT
-	TRBD1	TRBV7-7	TRBJ2-1	16	CASSLIGTGIYNEQFF	TGTGCTAGCAGCCTCATAGGGACAGGGATTTACAATGAGCAGTTCTTC
-	-	TRBV6-1	TRBJ1-2	13	CATAEAGNYGYTF	TGTGCCACCGCCGAGGCAGGGAACTATGGCTACACCTTC
-	-	TRBV6-4	TRBJ2-1	14	CASSPGSSYNEQFF	TGTGCCAGCAGTCCGGGGAGCTCCTACAATGAGCAGTTCTTC
-	-	TRBV11-2	TRBJ1-2	15	CASSLRARGNYGYTF	TGTGCCAGCAGCTTACGGGCAAGGGGAAACTATGGCTACACCTTC
-	-	TRBV6-5	TRBJ1-1	12	CASMRQGLEAFF	TGTGCCAGCATGCGTCAGGGCCTTGAAGCTTTCTTT
-	-	TRBV4-1	TRBJ2-5	16	CASSQVGRGAVETQYF	TGCGCCAGCAGCCAAGTAGGAAGGGGCGCGGTGGAGACCCAGTACTTC
-	TRBD2	TRBV6-6	TRBJ2-7	15	CASSRPAGGSYEQYF	TGTGCCAGCAGCCGTCCAGCGGGAGGGAGCTACGAGCAGTACTTC
few	TRBD2	TRBV10-3	TRBJ2-2	14	CAITPRRESGELFF	TGTGCCATCACTCCCAGGCGGGAGAGCGGGGAGCTGTTTTTT
-	-	TRBV4-1	TRBJ2-7	16	CASSQEVVLSLYEQYF	TGCGCCAGCAGCCAAGAGGTGGTCCTAAGTTTATACGAGCAGTACTTC
-	TRBD1	TRBV11-2	TRBJ1-3	16	CASSRTGTGSGNTIYF	TGTGCCAGCAGCCGCACCGGGACAGGGTCTGGAAACACCATATATTTT
-	-	TRBV28	TRBJ2-2	15	CASSWAGKNTGELFF	TGTGCCAGCAGCTGGGCGGGGAAGAACACCGGGGAGCTGTTTTTT
few	-	TRBV21-1	TRBJ1-5	20	CASSSRGTGVLVFARSPQHF	TGTGCCAGCAGCTCCCGAGGGACAGGCGTTTTGGTCTTCGCACGTTCGCCCCAGCATTTT
-	TRBD2	TRBV9	TRBJ2-3	16	CASSPLGLAGADTQYF	TGTGCCAGCAGCCCCCTGGGACTAGCGGGAGCAGATACGCAGTATTTT
-	TRBD2	TRBV28	TRBJ2-1	14	CATMAGAGYNEQFF	TGTGCCACGATGGCGGGAGCGGGTTACAATGAGCAGTTCTTC
-	TRBD1	TRBV28	TRBJ1-6	16	CASSIHAGQGASPLHF	TGTGCCAGCAGTATCCATGCGGGACAGGGGGCCTCACCCCTCCACTTT
-	-	TRBV27	TRBJ1-1	14	CASSPQGLSTEAFF	TGTGCCAGCAGTCCGCAGGGTTTAAGCACTGAAGCTTTCTTT
-	-	TRBV6-1	TRBJ2-1	13	CASSTYQGRVQFF	TGTGCCAGCAGCACCTACCAGGGCAGGGTGCAGTTCTTC
-	-	TRBV9	TRBJ2-7	15	CASSVEWGGHYEQYF	TGTGCCAGCAGCGTAGAATGGGGAGGCCACTACGAGCAGTACTTC
once	TRBD1	TRBV28	TRBJ1-1	17	CASSTRQGPGMNTEAFF	TGTGCCAGCAGTACCCGACAGGGGCCGGGAATGAACACTGAAGCTTTCTTT
-	TRBD1	TRBV18	TRBJ1-2	14	CASSGTGRPYGYTF	TGTGCCAGCTCCGGGACAGGTCGTCCCTATGGCTACACCTTC
few	TRBD1	TRBV5-1	TRBJ2-1	15	CASSTGQGGSHEQFF	TGCGCCAGCAGCACCGGACAGGGGGGTAGCCATGAGCAGTTCTTC
few	TRBD1	TRBV11-2	TRBJ1-1	11	CASSFGTDPFF	TGTGCCAGCAGCTTTGGGACAGATCCTTTCTTT
-	-	TRBV4-1	TRBJ1-4	13	CASSLSGGEKLFF	TGCGCCAGCAGCCTTAGTGGTGGGGAGAAACTGTTTTTT
-	TRBD1	TRBV7-9	TRBJ2-1	16	CASSGGQGRSYNEQFF	TGTGCCAGCAGCGGGGGACAGGGGCGCTCCTACAATGAGCAGTTCTTC
few	-	TRBV28	TRBJ1-2	13	CATSTGFGYGYTF	TGTGCCACCTCAACAGGGTTTGGCTATGGCTACACCTTC
-	-	TRBV11-3	TRBJ1-1	13	CASSLEPGLGAFF	TGTGCCAGCAGCTTAGAACCGGGACTCGGAGCTTTCTTT
-	-	TRBV9	TRBJ2-4	15	CASSPSEGRVNIQYF	TGTGCCAGCAGCCCCTCCGAAGGCAGGGTAAACATTCAGTACTTC
-	-	TRBV25-1	TRBJ1-2	17	CASSDLAAEAPLRGYTF	TGTGCCAGCAGTGATTTAGCGGCAGAGGCCCCGCTCCGCGGCTACACCTTC
-	TRBD2	TRBV7-3	TRBJ2-2	16	CASSEQAGANTGELFF	TGTGCCAGCAGCGAACAGGCGGGAGCGAACACCGGGGAGCTGTTTTTT
few	-	TRBV11-1	TRBJ2-5	12	CASSLLEETQYF	TGTGCCAGCAGCTTGCTAGAAGAGACCCAGTACTTC
once	TRBD1	TRBV9	TRBJ1-1	15	CASSRSGQLNTEAFF	TGTGCCAGCAGCCGATCGGGACAGCTGAACACTGAAGCTTTCTTT
-	TRBD2	TRBV11-3	TRBJ2-3	16	CASSRKTGLLTDTQYF	TGTGCCAGCAGCCGTAAAACGGGACTACTCACAGATACGCAGTATTTT